The 32 T cell receptor beta chains reported below all come from one sample, sequenced in a study of blood T cell repertoires in COVID-19. Assay used: immunoSEQ multiplex PCR; TCRdb lists only in-frame clones, some missing. This sample has fewer than 250,000 clones, with 81% found just once. The sequencing sample was made of PBMCs or T cells enriched from blood (not recorded which). These receptors were obtained from a woman between 50 and 59 years old with acute COVID-19.

The genes are TRBV2 and TRBJ2-3, with D perhaps matching TRBD1 (6 bases). CDR1 and CDR2 (germline): SNHLY, FYNNEI. With 4 bases removed from V and 4 bases from J, the gap between germline ends came to 9 bases. The CDR3 covers 13 residues. CDR3 sequence: CASSGQVADTQYF. The CDR3 bases are TGTGCCAGCAGTGGACAGGTCGCAGATACGCAGTATTTT. The variable domain in full, with the rest retrieved from reference TRBV2 and TRBJ2-3, is EPEVTQTPSHQVTQMGQEVILRCVPISNHLYFYWYRQILGQKVEFLVSFYNNEISEKSEIFDDQFSVERPDGSNFTLKIRSTKLEDSAMYFCASSGQVADTQYFGPGTRLTVL.

V and J are TRBV6-5 and TRBJ1-1; 12 bases are a match to TRBD1. Germline-derived CDR1 and CDR2 are MNHEY and SVGAGI. V lost 2 bases, J lost 5 bases, and 6 bases stayed unmatched. The CDR3 consists of 16 residues. CDR3 sequence reads: CASSYGTGGGWTEAFF. The CDR3 bases are TGTGCCAGCAGTTACGGGACAGGGGGCGGTTGGACTGAAGCTTTCTTT.

This clone was counted only a few times. The rearrangement uses TRBV19 and TRBJ1-1; maybe TRBD1 (6 bases). The CDR3 consists of 13 residues. CDR1 is LNHDA, CDR2 SQIVND, per germline (reference sequence). The V and J ends lost 5 bases and 4 bases respectively, with 11 bases between them. The CDR3 here is CASSGRGSTEAFF. CDR3 nucleotides: TGTGCCAGTAGTGGCAGGGGAAGCACTGAAGCTTTCTTT.

The chain couples TRBV6-6 to TRBJ1-6, with TRBD1 matching over 11 bases. This CDR3 is built from 15 residues. Trimming took 6 bases from V and 6 from J; bases not matched to a gene: 4. The germline V gene encodes CDR1 MNHNY and CDR2 SVGAGI (reference sequence). DNA of the CDR3: TGTGCCAGCAGCCGGGACAGGGGGGTTAATTCACCCCTCCACTTT. This codes for CASSRDRGVNSPLHF.

The genes are TRBV4-3 and TRBJ1-2; weak D call: TRBD1 (6 bases). Germline V gene data show CDR1 as LGHNA and CDR2 as YSLEER. The CDR3 totals 15 residues. V shed 0 bases and J shed 3 bases, with 11 bases lying between them. CDR3 DNA sequence: TGCGCCAGCAGCCAAGATCGGTCAGGGGACTATGGCTACACCTTC. This encodes CASSQDRSGDYGYTF.

This clone has just one count. V gene TRBV11-2 combines with J gene TRBJ2-7; TRBD2 matches at 11 bases. Germline V lookup: CDR1 SGHAT, CDR2 FQNNGV. This CDR3 is built from 16 residues. V trimming: 6 bases; J trimming: 4 bases; junction bases outside the gene matches: 11. In DNA, the CDR3 is TGTGCCAGCAGTGACCCTTCGACTAGCGGGATGTACGAGCAGTACTTC. This gives the protein CASSDPSTSGMYEQYF.

This chain joins TRBV27 and TRBJ1-1; no firm D call. Germline V gene sequence: CDR1 MNHEY, CDR2 SMNVEV (reference sequence). The CDR3 totals 14 residues. The V end was cut by 3 bases, the J end by 0 bases, with 8 bases between. Here the CDR3 reads CASSLWALNTEAFF. The DNA for the CDR3 is TGTGCCAGCAGTTTGTGGGCTTTGAACACTGAAGCTTTCTTT.

This clone has only a few counts. This chain links TRBV6-7 with TRBJ2-4; 8 nucleotides match TRBD2. TRBV6-7 is recorded as an ORF, its role being uncertain. The CDR3 runs 15 residues. V was clipped by 4 bases and J by 1 base; unmatched bases: 3. The CDR3 region has the DNA TGTGCCAGCAGTTGCAAGCGGGGGGCCAAAAACATTCAGTACTTC. Amino acid sequence: CASSCKRGAKNIQYF.

The chain couples TRBV10-3 to TRBJ2-7, with TRBD2 matching 7 bases. The germline CDR1 and CDR2 sequences are ENHRY and SYGVKD. V trimming: 2 bases; J trimming: 2 bases; junction bases outside the gene matches: 6. The CDR3 extends over 15 amino acids. The DNA for the CDR3 is TGTGCCATCAGTGAGCAACTAGCGCCGACCTACGAGCAGTACTTC. This encodes CAISEQLAPTYEQYF.

In regard to this clone: The junction shows a germline mismatch at one end, possibly a read error. V and J are TRBV15 and TRBJ2-1; D remains unclear. CDR1 LNHNV and CDR2 YYDKDF come from the germline V gene (reference sequence). The CDR3 runs to 13 residues. For the CDR3, the DNA is TGTGCCACCAGCGGAGACACCTACAATGAGCAGTTCTTC. This translates into CATSGDTYNEQFF.

This chain joins TRBV7-8 and TRBJ2-7, with a possible D match to TRBD1 (6 bases). This CDR3 has 15 residues. The germline V and J ends were trimmed by 2 bases and 2 bases, with 13 bases remaining between them. Germline V gene data show CDR1 as SGHVS and CDR2 as FQNEAQ. As DNA, the CDR3 is TGTGCCAGCAGCTTAACTACAGGGTCCACCTACGAGCAGTACTTC. It yields the protein CASSLTTGSTYEQYF.

The V gene is TRBV6-5, the J gene TRBJ1-6; 7 nucleotides agree with TRBD1. V gave up 10 bases and J gave up 6 bases; unmatched junction bases: 6. This CDR3 has 13 amino acids. Germline-derived CDR1 and CDR2 are MNHEY and SVGAGI. The CDR3 DNA reads as TGTGCCACCTCAGGGGGGATTAATTCACCCCTCCACTTT. Translated, it gives CATSGGINSPLHF.

The chain couples TRBV4-1 to TRBJ2-2, with 9 bases identical to TRBD2. Germline-derived CDR1 and CDR2 are MGHRA and YSYEKL. The V and J ends lost 0 bases and 4 bases, in that order; junction bases with no gene match: 9. The CDR3 runs 18 residues. The CDR3 DNA reads as TGCGCCAGCAGCCAAGATCGGCGCGGGGGGGCCTTCACCGGGGAGCTGTTTTTT. Protein sequence: CASSQDRRGGAFTGELFF.

V and J are TRBV24-1 and TRBJ1-5; D possibly corresponds to TRBD1 (6 bases). This CDR3 has 14 residues. Germline V gene data show CDR1 as KGHDR and CDR2 as SFDVKD. Trimming stripped 9 bases from V and 4 bases from J, with 15 bases between. The CDR3 DNA reads TGTGCCACCCCTATTGCGGACAGAAATCAGCCCCAGCATTTT. It specifies CATPIADRNQPQHF.

The genes are TRBV5-4 and TRBJ2-1; possibly TRBD2 for D (6 bases). The CDR3 length is 16 residues. The germline gives CDR1 SGHNT, CDR2 YYREEE (reference sequence). The germline V and J ends were trimmed by 0 bases and 2 bases, with 12 bases remaining between them. CDR3 DNA sequence: TGTGCCAGCAGCTTGGGCGGGGCTAGCCCCTACAATGAGCAGTTCTTC. The encoded protein is CASSLGGASPYNEQFF.

The CDR3 DNA reads TGTGCCAGCAGTGATGTAATGAACACTGAAGCTTTCTTT. The encoded protein is CASSDVMNTEAFF. The chain employs TRBV25-1 and TRBJ1-1; D gene unclear. The germline V and J ends were trimmed by 3 bases and 0 bases, with 5 bases remaining between them. The CDR3 covers 13 residues. Germline CDR1 MGHDK, CDR2 SYGVNS.

This chain uses TRBV4-1 with TRBJ1-1, with 9 bases fitting TRBD1. The ends lost 1 base at V and 1 base at J; junction bases unmatched: 10. The germline CDR1 and CDR2 sequences are MGHRA and YSYEKL. The CDR3 length is 18 residues. CDR3 sequence reads: CASSQGGQGRAGNTEAFF. CDR3 nucleotides: TGCGCCAGCAGCCAAGGCGGACAGGGGCGCGCGGGGAACACTGAAGCTTTCTTT.

The chain employs TRBV2 and TRBJ1-3; D gene ambiguous. The CDR3 is made up of 16 amino acids. Trimming shortened V by 3 bases and J by 0 bases, and 12 bases separated the two germline ends. CDR1 and CDR2 from the germline V gene are SNHLY and FYNNEI. The CDR3, as DNA: TGTGCCAGCAGTGAGACTATAAGGAACTCTGGAAACACCATATATTTT. Its protein product is CASSETIRNSGNTIYF.

This chain links TRBV6-4 with TRBJ1-2; D perhaps matches TRBD1 (6 bases). Per germline, CDR1 MRHNA and CDR2 SNTAGT. The CDR3 spans 13 residues. V gave up 5 bases and J gave up 5 bases, with 12 bases separating them. In DNA, the CDR3 is TGTGCCAGCAGTTCCGGGACACGGTATGGCTACACCTTC. This codes for CASSSGTRYGYTF.

V and J are TRBV5-1 and TRBJ1-3; the match to TRBD1 covers 7 bases. CDR3 length: 18 residues. Germline V gene sequence: CDR1 SGHRS, CDR2 YFSETQ. V trimming: 4 bases; J trimming: 0 bases; junction bases outside the gene matches: 13. CDR3 sequence reads: CASSGTGTDLNSGNTIYF. As DNA, the CDR3 is TGCGCCAGCAGCGGGACCGGGACAGATCTTAACTCTGGAAACACCATATATTTT.

This chain joins TRBV28 and TRBJ1-2, with TRBD1 matching 10 bases. Germline loops: CDR1 MDHEN, CDR2 SYDVKM. The V gene end was trimmed by 2 bases and the J gene end by 6 bases; junction bases not matched to a gene: 6. This CDR3 is 15 amino acids long. CDR3 sequence: CASSLTGTGANGYTF. CDR3 DNA sequence: TGTGCCAGCAGTTTAACCGGGACAGGGGCCAATGGCTACACCTTC.

The genes are TRBV18 and TRBJ2-3; TRBD2 might be the D (7 bases). Deletions cut 6 bases from V and 4 bases from J, with 17 bases between. The CDR3 is made up of 15 amino acids. Germline loops: CDR1 KGHSH, CDR2 LQKENI. CDR3 DNA sequence: TGTGCCAGCTCTCAGACCACGGGGGGCCCAGATACGCAGTATTTT. Translating gives CASSQTTGGPDTQYF.

The CDR3 nucleotides are TGTGCCAGCAGCTTTTTCAGGGAACAGACCCAGTACTTC. This gives the protein CASSFFREQTQYF. The rearrangement joins TRBV7-2 to TRBJ2-5; weak D call: TRBD1 (5 bases). Trimming removed 3 bases from V and 6 bases from J, with 11 bases in between. The germline V gene encodes CDR1 SGHTA and CDR2 FQGNSA. The CDR3 is 13 residues long.

This chain joins TRBV29-1 and TRBJ1-1; D is unclear. Germline V gene sequence: CDR1 SQVTM, CDR2 ANQGSEA. Trimming pared 5 bases from V and 1 base from J, leaving 2 bases between. CDR3 length: 10 amino acids. This chain's CDR3 is CSVRNTEAFF. The CDR3 DNA reads TGCAGCGTTCGGAACACTGAAGCTTTCTTT.

The V gene is TRBV24-1, the J gene TRBJ2-7, with D perhaps TRBD2 (5 bases). V lost 3 bases, J lost 5 bases, and 13 bases lay in between. Germline V gene data show CDR1 as KGHDR and CDR2 as SFDVKD. This CDR3 spans 14 amino acids. CDR3 amino acids: CATSDRTRIHEQYF. The CDR3 bases are TGTGCCACCAGTGATCGAACTAGGATCCACGAGCAGTACTTC.

This sequence joins TRBV10-3 and TRBJ1-4; D perhaps matches TRBD1 (6 bases). V shed 6 bases and J shed 0 bases, with 17 bases lying between them. Germline V lookup: CDR1 ENHRY, CDR2 SYGVKD. The CDR3 is 17 residues long. In DNA form, the CDR3 reads TGTGCCATCAGGGAGGGGACATCGGCCCCAACTAATGAAAAACTGTTTTTT. Amino acid sequence: CAIREGTSAPTNEKLFF.

Here the CDR3 reads CASSWMAGQQETQYF. CDR3 bases: TGTGCCAGCAGCTGGATGGCGGGACAGCAAGAGACCCAGTACTTC. V and J are TRBV7-2 and TRBJ2-5; D may be TRBD1 (7 bases). Per germline, CDR1 SGHTA and CDR2 FQGNSA. The CDR3 totals 15 residues. Trimming pared 4 bases from V and 2 bases from J, leaving 14 bases between. The full variable domain, with the rest looked up from reference TRBV7-2 and TRBJ2-5, is GAGVSQSPSNKVTEKGKDVELRCDPISGHTALYWYRQSLGQGLEFLIYFQGNSAPDKSGLPSDRFSAERTGGSVSTLTIQRTQQEDSAVYLCASSWMAGQQETQYFGPGTRLLVL.

The CDR3 loop is CASSLEGLAGQETQYF. The CDR3 bases are TGTGCCAGCAGCTTAGAAGGACTAGCGGGGCAAGAGACCCAGTACTTC. This chain uses TRBV11-3 with TRBJ2-5, with 12 bases aligning to TRBD2. Per the germline V gene, CDR1 is SGHNT and CDR2 is YENEEA. J lost 2 bases, V lost 0 bases, and 1 base had no gene match. CDR3 length: 16 amino acids.

The chain combines TRBV11-2 with TRBJ2-2; 13 bases line up with TRBD2. Germline values: CDR1 SGHAT, CDR2 FQNNGV. J gave up 7 bases and V 5 bases, and 7 bases lay outside the gene matches. The CDR3 totals 16 residues. The CDR3 region is CASSKTSGRRNGELFF. The CDR3 DNA sequence: TGTGCCAGCAGCAAGACTAGCGGGAGGCGGAACGGGGAGCTGTTTTTT. Variable domain in full (rest from reference TRBV11-2 and TRBJ2-2): EAGVAQSPRYKIIEKRQSVAFWCNPISGHATLYWYQQILGQGPKLLIQFQNNGVVDDSQLPKDRFSAERLKGVDSTLKIQPAKLEDSAVYLCASSKTSGRRNGELFFGEGSRLTVL.

In its sample, this clone was seen once. The gene calls are TRBV9 and TRBJ2-7; TRBD2 might be the D (6 bases). Per the germline V gene, CDR1 is SGDLS and CDR2 is YYNGEE. V shed 4 bases and J shed 2 bases, with 16 bases lying between them. This CDR3 region has 15 residues. The CDR3: CASSPEEEGTYEQYF. In DNA form, the CDR3 reads TGTGCCAGCAGCCCCGAAGAGGAGGGAACCTACGAGCAGTACTTC.

This clone was seen once. This rearrangement joins TRBV28 to TRBJ2-7; 8 nucleotides match TRBD1. J gave up 6 bases and V 5 bases, and 15 bases lay outside the gene matches. Per germline, CDR1 MDHEN and CDR2 SYDVKM. CDR3 length: 16 amino acids. CDR3 in amino acids: CASSLTGQGRITEQYF. The CDR3 DNA reads TGTGCCAGCAGTCTCACAGGACAGGGCCGAATCACCGAGCAGTACTTC. The whole variable domain, filled in from reference TRBV28 and TRBJ2-7, reads DVKVTQSSRYLVKRTGEKVFLECVQDMDHENMFWYRQDPGLGLRLIYFSYDVKMKEKGDIPEGYSVSREKKERFSLILESASTNQTSMYLCASSLTGQGRITEQYFGPGTRLTVT.

The chain couples TRBV3-1 (or the pseudogene TRBV3-2) to TRBJ2-1, with 9 nucleotides matching TRBD2. Germline lookup yields CDR1 LGHDT and CDR2 YNNKEL (reference sequence). J lost 6 bases, V lost 2 bases, and 5 bases had no gene match. The CDR3 is 15 amino acids. For the CDR3, the DNA is TGTGCCAGCAGCCAACAAGCGGGAGGTTTCAATGAGCAGTTCTTC. Translation: CASSQQAGGFNEQFF.